The rows below give T cell receptor beta chains drawn from one sample of a study of cytomegalovirus exposure and HLA in healthy donors. The table came from immunoSEQ multiplex PCR; TCRdb's copy has only in-frame clones and leaves some out. The sample totals about 50,000 clones. The material sequenced was PBMCs. All receptors come from a middle-aged woman in good health and CMV-seronegative. The CDR3 runs from the conserved cysteine through the conserved F or W. A D gene is named only where the DNA matches it firmly.

v_call,d_call,j_call,cdr3_nt,cdr3_aa
TRBV28,TRBD1,TRBJ2-2,TGTGCCAGCAGGCTTTATACTGGACAGGGCTCCGGGGAGCTGTTTTTT,CASRLYTGQGSGELFF
TRBV25-1,-,TRBJ1-4,TGTGCCACCTGGGAGTTTGAAAAACTGTTTTTT,CATWEFEKLFF
TRBV4-1,TRBD2,TRBJ2-7,TGCGCCAGCAGCCAAGCAGGACCGCGGGAGGGAGTCTACGAGCAGTACTTC,CASSQAGPREGVYEQYF
TRBV14,TRBD2,TRBJ2-3,TGTGCCAGCAGCCAAGATACGTTGACTAGCGGGAGTACAGATACGCAGTATTTT,CASSQDTLTSGSTDTQYF
TRBV7-6,-,TRBJ2-1,TGTGCCAGCAGCTTAGTCCCCAACGGGTACAATGAGCAGTTCTTC,CASSLVPNGYNEQFF
TRBV13,TRBD2,TRBJ2-2,TGTGCCAGCAGCGTTCGCGGGAGTCGGGACACCGGGGAGCTGTTTTTT,CASSVRGSRDTGELFF
TRBV14,-,TRBJ2-7,TGTGCCAGCAGTCAAGAAGGCCCAGGGGTCTACGAGCAGTACTTC,CASSQEGPGVYEQYF
TRBV25-1,-,TRBJ2-7,TGTGCCAGCAGTCCGCTGGAGTCCGTGAGCTCCTACGAGCAGTACTTC,CASSPLESVSSYEQYF
TRBV7-2,TRBD2,TRBJ2-7,TGTGCCAGCAGCTCGGCCGGGACTAGCGGCGCCTACGAGCAGTACTTC,CASSSAGTSGAYEQYF
TRBV28,-,TRBJ1-5,TGTGCCAGCAGTTTGTACAGGAAGGCCCCGCACCAGCCCCAGCATTTT,CASSLYRKAPHQPQHF
TRBV27,TRBD2,TRBJ2-2,TGTGCCAGCAGACTAGGTGGAGGTCGGGGGGGCACCGGGGAGCTGTTTTTT,CASRLGGGRGGTGELFF
TRBV5-4,-,TRBJ1-5,TGTGCCAGCAGCTTGGAAGGGGGTCGGAATCAGCCCCAGCATTTT,CASSLEGGRNQPQHF
TRBV5-6,TRBD2,TRBJ2-5,TGTGCCAGCAGCTTGCGAATTTTGGGGGGGGAGACCCAGTACTTC,CASSLRILGGETQYF
TRBV4-3,TRBD2,TRBJ2-1,TGCGCCAGCAGCCAAGCACTAGCGGGGTACAATGAGCAGTTCTTC,CASSQALAGYNEQFF
TRBV5-1,TRBD1,TRBJ2-7,TGCGCCAGCAGCTTGCGGACAGGGGGCTACGAGCAGTACTTC,CASSLRTGGYEQYF
TRBV25-1,-,TRBJ1-4,TGTGCCAGCAGTGTACAGGGAAATGAAAAACTGTTTTTT,CASSVQGNEKLFF
TRBV27,-,TRBJ1-1,TGTGCCAGCAGGGGGGCGGGGGCTGAAGCTTTCTTT,CASRGAGAEAFF
TRBV5-4,TRBD2,TRBJ2-5,TGTGCCAGCAGCCCCGGGACTAGCGTTGAGACCCAGTACTTC,CASSPGTSVETQYF
TRBV9,TRBD2,TRBJ2-1,TGTGCCAGCAGCGGGCGGGAGAGCTCCTACAATGAGCAGTTCTTC,CASSGRESSYNEQFF
TRBV6-5,-,TRBJ1-3,TGTGCCAGCAGCCCGCGCAACTCTGGAAACACCATATATTTT,CASSPRNSGNTIYF
TRBV18,TRBD2,TRBJ2-1,TGTGCCAGCTCACCAGGATGGGGAGGGAACCAAGAAAACAATGAGCAGTTCTTC,CASSPGWGGNQENNEQFF
TRBV2,-,TRBJ1-1,TGTGCCAGCATCTTTTACACTGAAGCTTTCTTT,CASIFYTEAFF
TRBV7-2,-,TRBJ2-3,TGTGCCAGCAGCTTTTCGGGGAGTGGAGATACGCAGTATTTT,CASSFSGSGDTQYF
TRBV5-1,TRBD1,TRBJ1-5,TGCGCCAGCAGCTTGGGGGACAGGGAGGTCCAGCCCCAGCATTTT,CASSLGDREVQPQHF